This entry is about one TCR beta chain. This sample was included in a study of T cell changes during pregnancy in multiple sclerosis. The assay was immunoSEQ multiplex PCR, and TCRdb's table has in-frame clones only and misses some. Among about 43,000 clones listed, roughly 88% were seen once. The sequence was collected from a female donor with multiple sclerosis, enrolled in a pregnancy study. The sequencing input was PBMCs (not recorded whether the cells were cultured).

The CDR3: CASIPMSSDHNEQFF. The CDR3 region has the DNA TGCGCCAGCATCCCCATGTCTAGCGACCACAATGAGCAGTTCTTC. The V gene is TRBV5-1, the J gene TRBJ2-1; the D gene is possibly TRBD2 (6 bases). Trimming left V 6 bases short and J 5 bases short, with 18 bases between. Germline V gene lookup returns CDR1 SGHRS and CDR2 YFSETQ. This CDR3 contains 15 residues.